The 25 T cell receptor beta chains in this list originate from one sample, sequenced in a study of blood T cell repertoires in COVID-19. TCRdb's table, derived via immunoSEQ multiplex PCR, lists solely in-frame clones and lacks some. The table lists over 130,000 clones, 85% to 90% of them singletons. Sequencing used peripheral blood. The receptors stem from a human donor in a cohort sampled during active COVID-19.

V is TRBV9 and J is TRBJ1-1; D is undetermined. There are 15 residues in the CDR3. Germline CDR1 reads SGDLS; CDR2 reads YYNGEE. V lost 5 bases and J 1 base, leaving 15 bases between the germline ends. The CDR3 loop is CASSSSQIKNTEAFF. DNA for the CDR3: TGTGCCAGCAGTTCTTCCCAGATCAAGAACACTGAAGCTTTCTTT.

The chain recombines TRBV27 with TRBJ2-1; 11 nucleotides match TRBD2. The CDR3 covers 15 residues. Trimming took 2 bases from V and 3 from J; bases not matched to a gene: 0. The V gene's germline CDR1 is MNHEY and CDR2 SMNVEV (reference sequence). Here the CDR3 reads CASSLTSGGYNEQFF. The CDR3 DNA follows: TGTGCCAGCAGTTTAACTAGCGGGGGCTACAATGAGCAGTTCTTC.

This clone was detected once. The chain joins TRBV7-6 to TRBJ2-7, with D unclear. The CDR3 sequence is 11 residues long. V shed 5 bases and J shed 5 bases, with 7 bases lying between them. Per the germline V gene, CDR1 is SGHVS and CDR2 is FNYEAQ. In DNA, the CDR3 is TGTGCCAGCAGCCCAACTCACGAGCAGTACTTC. Protein: CASSPTHEQYF.

This sequence joins TRBV3-1 (or the pseudogene TRBV3-2) and TRBJ1-6, with a possible D match to TRBD1 (5 bases). V lost 3 bases, J lost 1 base, and 13 bases lay in between. Germline V gives CDR1 LGHDT, CDR2 YNNKEL (reference sequence). CDR3 length: 17 residues. The DNA for the CDR3 is TGTGCCAGCAGCCAGGGGGGTGGGGAATCCTATAATTCACCCCTCCACTTT. Its protein product is CASSQGGGESYNSPLHF.

The genes are TRBV18 and TRBJ2-1; 12 positions match TRBD2. With V trimmed by 4 bases and J by 5 bases, 3 bases remained unmatched. Germline-derived CDR1 and CDR2 are KGHSH and LQKENI. The CDR3 runs 15 residues. CDR3 nucleotide sequence: TGTGCCAGCTCACAACGACTAGCGGGGGACAATGAGCAGTTCTTC. This gives the protein CASSQRLAGDNEQFF.

V is TRBV6-4 and J is TRBJ1-1; D unclear. Germline CDR1 MRHNA, CDR2 SNTAGT. V dropped 2 bases and J dropped 8 bases, with 9 bases sitting between them. The CDR3 is 12 residues long. This chain's CDR3 is CASSDHPREAFF. For the CDR3, the DNA is TGTGCCAGCAGTGACCACCCCAGAGAAGCTTTCTTT.

This chain connects TRBV27 to TRBJ2-1; 8 bases are shared with TRBD2. Germline V gene sequence: CDR1 MNHEY, CDR2 SMNVEV (reference sequence). The CDR3 consists of 17 residues. V shed 6 bases and J 2 bases; nucleotides not matched to a gene: 12. The CDR3 region has the DNA TGTGCCAGCAGGCGTACACTAGACGGGAGGGCCTACAATGAGCAGTTCTTC. This codes for CASRRTLDGRAYNEQFF.

This clone was observed once. This chain links TRBV6-5 with TRBJ2-3; TRBD2 agrees at 8 bases. Unmatched junction bases numbered 10, after V lost 8 bases and J lost 6 bases. Germline CDR1 MNHEY, CDR2 SVGAGI. This CDR3 region has 14 residues. CDR3 sequence: CASHTGGPGDTQYF. DNA of the CDR3: TGTGCCAGCCATACGGGGGGGCCTGGTGATACGCAGTATTTT.

This clone appeared a single time. The chain couples TRBV4-1 to TRBJ2-7, with 10 bases lining up with TRBD2. The CDR3 length is 17 residues. Germline CDR1 MGHRA, CDR2 YSYEKL. Losses at the gene ends were 0 bases for V and 5 bases for J; bases not matched to a gene: 10. This chain's CDR3 is CASSQDMYGTSAHEQYF. The CDR3, as DNA: TGCGCCAGCAGCCAAGATATGTATGGGACTAGCGCCCACGAGCAGTACTTC.

In DNA form, the CDR3 reads TGTGCCAGTAGTCTCGGACTAGCGGGCACCGGGGAGCTGTTTTTT. This gives the protein CASSLGLAGTGELFF. The V call is TRBV19, the J call TRBJ2-2; the match to TRBD2 covers 11 bases. V was pared by 5 bases and J by 4 bases, with 3 bases of the junction left unmatched. Germline CDR1 and CDR2: LNHDA and SQIVND (reference sequence). The length of the CDR3 is 15 residues.

V gene TRBV5-4 combines with J gene TRBJ2-6; unclear D gene. The CDR3 sequence is 15 residues long. Deletions cut 0 bases from V and 0 bases from J, with 4 bases between. Germline assignment: CDR1 SGHNT and CDR2 YYREEE (reference sequence). In nucleotides, the CDR3 is TGTGCCAGCAGCTTGGCGGGCTCTGGGGCCAACGTCCTGACTTTC. Translated, it gives CASSLAGSGANVLTF.

This clone was seen more than once but under ten times. The J gene is TRBJ2-2, the V gene TRBV19, with D possibly being TRBD1 (5 bases). This CDR3 is built from 16 residues. Trimming took off 4 bases at V and 1 base at J, with 13 bases between the two ends. The germline V gene has CDR1 LNHDA and CDR2 SQIVND (reference sequence). This CDR3 reads CASSTKGVLNTGELFF. The CDR3 DNA reads TGTGCCAGTAGTACAAAAGGGGTCCTGAACACCGGGGAGCTGTTTTTT.

The J gene is TRBJ1-4, the V gene TRBV30, with TRBD1 matching 7 bases. Trimming removed 3 bases from V and 8 bases from J; junction bases left unmatched: 9. Germline lookup yields CDR1 GTSNPN and CDR2 SVGIG (reference sequence). The length of the CDR3 is 14 residues. CDR3 sequence reads: CAWSAGTAEEKLFF. The DNA for the CDR3 is TGTGCCTGGAGCGCCGGGACAGCGGAAGAAAAACTGTTTTTT.

This clone was counted a single time. V gene TRBV5-5 combines with J gene TRBJ2-3; D is perhaps TRBD2 (5 bases). Per the germline V gene, CDR1 is SGHKS and CDR2 is YYEKEE (reference sequence). V lost 0 bases and J lost 9, with 20 bases in between. The CDR3 extends over 16 amino acids. The CDR3 loop reads CASSLARGLSAATQYF. CDR3 sequence (DNA): TGTGCCAGCAGCTTGGCCAGAGGGCTTTCCGCAGCGACGCAGTATTTT.

The rearrangement links TRBV5-1 to TRBJ2-7; no reliable D call. This CDR3 spans 11 amino acids. With 5 bases removed from V and 4 bases from J, the gap between germline ends came to 7 bases. In germline, CDR1 is SGHRS, CDR2 YFSETQ. The CDR3 sequence: CASSARYEQYF. Written as DNA, the CDR3 is TGCGCCAGCAGTGCCAGGTACGAGCAGTACTTC.

This clone has a handful of counts. In DNA, the CDR3 is TGTGCCAGCAGCCAAGATGCTGAGGACAGGCCGTATGGCTACACCTTC. Translated: CASSQDAEDRPYGYTF. The chain carries TRBV3-1 (or the pseudogene TRBV3-2) and TRBJ1-2, with 7 bases that match TRBD1. Trimming at V came to 0 bases and at J to 5 bases, leaving 9 bases not matched to a gene. Looked up from germline, CDR1 is LGHDT and CDR2 is YNNKEL (reference sequence). The CDR3 has 16 amino acids.

The rearrangement joins TRBV6-5 to TRBJ1-2; 7 nucleotides align to TRBD1. V dropped 5 bases and J dropped 4; count of bases not matched to a gene: 4. Germline V gives CDR1 MNHEY, CDR2 SVGAGI. The CDR3 consists of 13 residues. This CDR3 reads CASSPGGSYGYTF. CDR3 bases: TGTGCCAGCAGTCCAGGGGGAAGCTATGGCTACACCTTC.

The chain is built from TRBV11-2 and TRBJ2-5; TRBD1 agrees at 7 bases. CDR3 length equals 14 residues. V shed 3 bases and J 1 base; nucleotides not matched to a gene: 2. Germline V CDR1 and CDR2: SGHAT, FQNNGV. The CDR3 DNA reads TGTGCCAGCAGCTTCGGGACAGTCCAAGAGACCCAGTACTTC. This codes for CASSFGTVQETQYF.

The chain has TRBV15 and TRBJ2-1; 9 bases align to TRBD1. CDR3 length: 16 amino acids. Per the germline V gene, CDR1 is LNHNV and CDR2 is YYDKDF (reference sequence). J lost 4 bases, V lost 0 bases, and 4 bases had no gene match. The CDR3 loop is CATSRDNRGLYNEQFF. The CDR3 nucleotides read TGTGCCACCAGCAGAGATAACAGGGGGCTTTACAATGAGCAGTTCTTC.

The chain is built from TRBV6-4 and TRBJ2-7; a possible D gene is TRBD2 (5 bases). Germline CDR1 and CDR2: MRHNA and SNTAGT. There are 16 residues in the CDR3. V was shortened by 2 bases and J by 6 bases, with 20 bases between the two germline ends. CDR3 nucleotide sequence: TGTGCCAGCAGTGACGAAAAGGGTCAACGTCGGGGCGAGCAGTACTTC. It specifies CASSDEKGQRRGEQYF.

As DNA, the CDR3 is TGTGCCAGCAGTCTCCGAGGACAAAATCAGCCCCAGCATTTT. Translating it yields CASSLRGQNQPQHF. This chain connects TRBV6-5 to TRBJ1-5; possible D gene TRBD1, 5 bases. V lost 5 bases to trimming and J lost 4 bases, with 12 bases between them. CDR3 length equals 14 residues. Germline V gene data show CDR1 as MNHEY and CDR2 as SVGAGI.

This clone showed up just a few times. The chain is built from TRBV18 and TRBJ2-5; possibly TRBD1 for D (5 bases). The ends were cut back, 2 bases at V and 5 bases at J, with 12 bases in the middle. Germline loops: CDR1 KGHSH, CDR2 LQKENI. This CDR3 has 14 amino acids. CDR3 sequence reads: CASSPSRWGETQYF. In DNA, the CDR3 is TGTGCCAGCTCACCATCACGCTGGGGCGAGACCCAGTACTTC.

This sequence joins TRBV5-4 and TRBJ2-1; TRBD1 aligns across 9 bases. CDR1 is SGHNT, CDR2 YYREEE, per germline (reference sequence). J gave up 5 bases and V 3 bases, and 0 bases lay outside the gene matches. The CDR3 runs 13 residues. The CDR3 here is CASSWTGDNEQFF. CDR3 in DNA: TGTGCCAGCAGCTGGACAGGGGACAATGAGCAGTTCTTC.

V and J are TRBV10-1 and TRBJ2-2; 7 bases line up with TRBD2. J was trimmed by 2 bases and V by 5 bases; bases with no gene match: 2. The CDR3 sequence is 14 residues long. The germline gives CDR1 WNHNN, CDR2 SYGVQD (reference sequence). The CDR3 nucleotides read TGCGCCAGCAGTTCGGGGGGAAACACCGGGGAGCTGTTTTTT. Its translation is CASSSGGNTGELFF.

The chain is built from TRBV18 and TRBJ1-5, with a weak D call TRBD1 (5 bases). Germline V gene sequence: CDR1 KGHSH, CDR2 LQKENI. V lost 6 bases to trimming and J lost 0 bases, with 21 bases between them. The CDR3 has 18 residues. In nucleotides, the CDR3 is TGTGCCAGCTCCGTCCCGGGACTGGGGGAAAATAGCAATCAGCCCCAGCATTTT. As protein: CASSVPGLGENSNQPQHF.